This T cell receptor beta chain was retrieved from a study of cytomegalovirus exposure and HLA in healthy donors. Study results and limitations: The study labeled roughly 160 TCR beta chains cytomegalovirus-associated.

A word on this clone: Its specificity is unknown.

PCR employed 60 Vbeta and 13 Jbeta primers. Sequencing used immunoSEQ multiplex PCR; TCRdb keeps in-frame clones, though not all of them. The table includes under 200,000 clones, approximately 84% detected once. The origin of this receptor is a woman aged 45 to 65 in good health and CMV-seropositive. The sequenced sample was PBMCs.

This CDR3 reads CASSYDSVPSGNTIYF. Written as DNA, the CDR3 is TGTGCCAGCAGTTACGACAGCGTGCCCTCTGGAAACACCATATATTTT. The V and J genes are TRBV6-5 and TRBJ1-3, with D possibly matching TRBD1 (5 bases). Germline CDR1 MNHEY, CDR2 SVGAGI. V lost 2 bases and J lost 0, with 11 bases in between. This CDR3 spans 16 amino acids.